What follows are 21 T cell receptor beta chains derived from one specimen sequenced in a study of CD8 T cells in ankylosing spondylitis. TCRdb ran MiXCR on the 5' RACE reads and lists one entry per CDR3 protein. The sample lists roughly 180,000 distinct CDR3 sequences, roughly 12% occurring once. The sample consisted of blood, either unsorted or a sorted T cell fraction (not recorded which). The origin of the receptors is a male donor with ankylosing spondylitis or in good health (not recorded which).

This clonotype has only a few counts. The gene calls are TRBV5-1 and TRBJ2-7, with TRBD2 matching over 9 bases. The CDR3 extends over 16 amino acids. V was clipped by 0 bases and J by 5 bases; unmatched bases: 9. Germline V CDR1 and CDR2: SGHRS, YFSETQ. CDR3 sequence: CASSLDGSGSSDEQYF. DNA for the CDR3: TGCGCCAGCAGCTTGGATGGTAGCGGGAGTAGTGACGAGCAGTACTTC.

This clonotype was seen repeatedly, ten times or more. The chain links TRBV20-1 to TRBJ2-4; D not resolved. The CDR3 extends over 14 amino acids. CDR1 is DFQATT, CDR2 SNEGSKA, per germline (reference sequence). V lost 3 bases and J lost 0, with 9 bases in between. DNA of the CDR3: TGCAGTGCTAGGCGGTCGGGAGCCAAAAACATTCAGTACTTC. The encoded protein is CSARRSGAKNIQYF.

This clonotype was counted many times. V usage is TRBV2 and J usage is TRBJ2-7, with 8 bases fitting TRBD1. The V and J ends lost 8 bases and 4 bases, in that order; junction bases with no gene match: 10. The CDR3 has 14 amino acids. Germline V gene lookup returns CDR1 SNHLY and CDR2 FYNNEI. CDR3 in amino acids: CASATGQGIYEQYF. The CDR3 coding sequence is TGTGCCAGCGCAACAGGACAGGGAATATACGAGCAGTACTTC.

The chain recombines TRBV7-9 with TRBJ1-1; 9 bases match TRBD1. Per the germline V gene, CDR1 is SEHNR and CDR2 is FQNEAQ (reference sequence). The CDR3 consists of 15 residues. J lost 1 base, V lost 3 bases, and 3 bases had no gene match. The CDR3 is CASSFQTGGNTEAFF. Written as DNA, the CDR3 is TGTGCCAGCAGCTTTCAGACAGGGGGGAACACTGAAGCTTTCTTT.

The table lists this clonotype with many counts. J is TRBJ1-5 and V is TRBV20-1; TRBD1 matches 8 bases. J gave up 0 bases and V 2 bases, and 6 bases lay outside the gene matches. This CDR3 has 16 amino acids. Germline V lookup: CDR1 DFQATT, CDR2 SNEGSKA (reference sequence). Here the CDR3 reads CSARKRQGISNQPQHF. CDR3 nucleotide sequence: TGCAGTGCTAGAAAAAGACAGGGGATTAGCAATCAGCCCCAGCATTTT.

This clonotype was seen many times. This chain connects TRBV9 to TRBJ1-1, with D possibly being TRBD1 (5 bases). The V end lost 3 bases, the J end lost 1 base, and 13 bases lay between the germline ends. CDR1 and CDR2 from the germline V gene are SGDLS and YYNGEE. The CDR3 sequence is 15 residues long. Here the CDR3 DNA reads TGTGCCAGCAGCGGGCGAGACGGACAGAACACTGAAGCTTTCTTT. Translation: CASSGRDGQNTEAFF.

This clonotype was counted at least ten times. V is TRBV20-1 and J is TRBJ2-1, with 12 nucleotides matching TRBD2. CDR1 and CDR2 (germline): DFQATT, SNEGSKA (reference sequence). V dropped 6 bases and J dropped 3; count of bases not matched to a gene: 3. The CDR3 runs to 14 residues. The DNA for the CDR3 is TGCAGTGCCCTACTAGCGGGGGGCTACAATGAGCAGTTCTTC. This translates into CSALLAGGYNEQFF.

This clonotype was counted a few times. The V gene is TRBV13, the J gene TRBJ2-1, with 9 nucleotides matching TRBD1. The CDR3 is 13 amino acids. From germline, CDR1 is PRHDT and CDR2 FYEKMQ (reference sequence). V gave up 0 bases and J gave up 14 bases; unmatched junction bases: 5. CDR3: CASSLGRDREEFF. CDR3 coding DNA: TGTGCCAGCAGCTTAGGACGGGACAGGGAGGAGTTCTTC.

This clonotype occurred many times. The CDR3 is CASSLAKNTEAFF. In DNA, the CDR3 is TGTGCCAGCAGTTTGGCGAAGAACACTGAAGCTTTCTTT. The chain combines TRBV12-3 or TRBV12-4 with TRBJ1-1; D is unclear. The CDR3 length is 13 residues. The V end was cut by 3 bases, the J end by 1 base, with 6 bases between.

The chain uses TRBV18 and TRBJ2-2; D is ambiguous. In germline, CDR1 is KGHSH, CDR2 LQKENI. V was shortened by 5 bases and J by 2 bases, with 9 bases between the two germline ends. This CDR3 spans 14 amino acids. This CDR3 is CASSRAGNTGELFF. Written as DNA, the CDR3 is TGTGCCAGCTCAAGGGCAGGCAACACCGGGGAGCTGTTTTTT.

In its sample, this clonotype was seen many times. This sequence joins TRBV4-3 and TRBJ1-6; D is unclear. Per germline, CDR1 LGHNA and CDR2 YSLEER. Trimming took off 5 bases at V and 10 bases at J, with 12 bases between the two ends. CDR3 length: 13 amino acids. CDR3 protein: CASSKERGSPLHF. The CDR3 nucleotides are TGCGCCAGCAGCAAGGAACGAGGATCACCCCTCCACTTT.

The V call is TRBV5-3, the J call TRBJ2-7; 8 bases fit TRBD1. TRBV5-3 is known as an ORF, though its function is uncertain. V was clipped by 4 bases and J by 0 bases; unmatched bases: 12. The CDR3 covers 17 residues. The chain's CDR3 is CARSARQGSLSSYEQYF. DNA for the CDR3: TGTGCCAGAAGCGCTAGACAGGGGTCATTGAGCTCCTACGAGCAGTACTTC.

This clonotype came up a few times. The chain uses TRBV11-2 and TRBJ2-6; D is undetermined. Trimming cost V 1 base and J 4 bases, with 5 bases left between them. Germline loops: CDR1 SGHAT, CDR2 FQNNGV. The CDR3 is 14 residues long. The CDR3 nucleotides are TGTGCCAGCAGCTTAGGGTACGGGGCCAACGTCCTGACTTTC. It is translated as CASSLGYGANVLTF.

In this sample, this clonotype turned up many times. The rearrangement joins TRBV12-3 or TRBV12-4 to TRBJ1-1; 12 nucleotides match TRBD1. V was pared by 2 bases and J by 1 base, with 8 bases of the junction left unmatched. The CDR3 contains 18 residues. CDR3 in DNA: TGTGCCAGCAGTTTATTCGGGACAGGGGGCCCCCAGAACACTGAAGCTTTCTTT. Amino acids: CASSLFGTGGPQNTEAFF.

This clonotype was counted ten times or more. This chain links TRBV20-1 with TRBJ2-1; 9 nucleotides agree with TRBD2. There are 14 residues in the CDR3. From germline, CDR1 is DFQATT and CDR2 SNEGSKA (reference sequence). After removal of 5 bases from V and 5 bases from J, the junction contained 7 bases not matched to a gene. CDR3 residues: CSAGLAGTNNEQFF. CDR3 in DNA: TGCAGTGCTGGTCTAGCGGGGACCAACAATGAGCAGTTCTTC.

The CDR3 region is CSAEGLAGTYEQYF. The DNA for the CDR3 is TGCAGCGCCGAGGGACTAGCGGGAACCTACGAGCAGTACTTC. The V and J genes are TRBV29-1 and TRBJ2-7; the match to TRBD2 covers 13 bases. The CDR3 length is 14 residues. Germline V lookup: CDR1 SQVTM, CDR2 ANQGSEA. The trim removed 7 bases at V and 2 bases at J, leaving 5 bases unmatched.

In its sample, this clonotype was seen a few times. The V gene is TRBV27, the J gene TRBJ2-1; D gene uncertain. The CDR3 extends over 17 amino acids. V gave up 2 bases and J gave up 4 bases, with 18 bases separating them. CDR1 MNHEY and CDR2 SMNVEV come from the germline V gene (reference sequence). CDR3 nucleotide sequence: TGTGCCAGCAGTTTAATAGCAATCTGGGGAAAATACAATGAGCAGTTCTTC. It translates to CASSLIAIWGKYNEQFF.

This clonotype was detected ten times or more. J is TRBJ1-5 and V is TRBV6-5; D is undetermined. Germline values: CDR1 MNHEY, CDR2 SVGAGI. V dropped 2 bases and J dropped 4 bases, with 6 bases sitting between them. The CDR3 extends over 13 amino acids. The CDR3 loop reads CASSYDNNQPQHF. The CDR3 DNA reads as TGTGCCAGCAGTTACGACAATAATCAGCCCCAGCATTTT.

The table lists this clonotype with many counts. The rearrangement links TRBV4-2 to TRBJ2-4, with a weak D call TRBD1 (6 bases). Trimming removed 0 bases at V and 7 bases at J, with 13 bases between. Germline V gene lookup returns CDR1 LGHNA and CDR2 YNFKEQ. The CDR3 length is 15 residues. This chain's CDR3 is CASSQDSRQANIQYF. The CDR3 region has the DNA TGTGCCAGCAGCCAAGATTCGAGACAGGCGAACATTCAGTACTTC.

At least ten counts were recorded for this clonotype. The chain links TRBV20-1 to TRBJ2-1; possibly TRBD2 for D (6 bases). Per germline, CDR1 DFQATT and CDR2 SNEGSKA (reference sequence). The CDR3 consists of 16 residues. V dropped 6 bases and J dropped 5 bases, with 23 bases sitting between them. The CDR3 nucleotides are TGCAGTGCCTGCCCCCTTAGCGGAGATCCCCACAATGAGCAGTTCTTC. This translates into CSACPLSGDPHNEQFF.

At least ten counts were recorded for this clonotype. The J gene is TRBJ2-3, the V gene TRBV5-1; D remains ambiguous. V lost 0 bases and J 2 bases, leaving 7 bases between the germline ends. Germline V gene lookup returns CDR1 SGHRS and CDR2 YFSETQ. The CDR3 loop spans 14 amino acids. CDR3: CASSLDHPTDTQYF. CDR3 nucleotides: TGCGCCAGCAGCTTGGATCATCCCACAGATACGCAGTATTTT.